The subject of this entry is one TCR beta chain. The data were obtained in a study of blood T cell repertoires in COVID-19. Across the study: The United States, Italy and Spain supplied acute and convalescent COVID-19 samples.

Trimming shortened V by 6 bases and J by 7 bases, and 18 bases separated the two germline ends. The CDR3 is 14 amino acids. CDR1 and CDR2 from the germline V gene are SNHLY and FYNNEI. Per the authors' pipeline: Reference gene primers were amplified, and this amplification served to estimate nucleated cell counts. Repertoires were generated with immunoSEQ multiplex PCR, while TCRdb's copy carries only in-frame clones and drops some. V and J calls and clone size follow that table, whereas D and trimming were derived from the DNA. In the table there are under 150,000 clones, around 90% of which are singletons.

Input material: peripheral blood. This chain connects TRBV2 to TRBJ2-5, with a tentative D call TRBD1 (5 bases). The sequence came from a man over 45 with active COVID-19. CDR3 in amino acids: CASRDIQAGGTQYF. CDR3 in DNA: TGTGCCAGCAGGGACATCCAAGCAGGTGGGACCCAGTACTTC.